The 32 T cell receptor beta chains reported below all come from one sample, sequenced in a study of T cells after yellow fever vaccination. From the 5' RACE reads, TCRdb called clonotypes with MiXCR, one entry per CDR3 protein. The table has approximately 550,000 distinct CDR3 sequences, roughly 14% seen once; the top ten hold more than 12%. Specimen: PBMCs, collected on the day of the yellow fever booster vaccination. These receptors all stem from a man in his thirties or forties who received the YFV17D yellow fever vaccine.

This clonotype appeared a few times. The chain links TRBV25-1 to TRBJ2-3, with 7 positions matching TRBD2. This CDR3 has 17 amino acids. Germline V gives CDR1 MGHDK, CDR2 SYGVNS. With 5 bases clipped from V and 5 bases from J, the junction kept 16 bases outside the gene matches. The CDR3 region is CASSPHPGTTGEDTQYF. The CDR3 DNA follows: TGTGCCAGCAGTCCACACCCGGGGACTACGGGGGAAGATACGCAGTATTTT.

This clonotype was counted between two and nine times. The V and J genes are TRBV7-9 and TRBJ2-3, with 8 bases matching TRBD2. This CDR3 spans 17 amino acids. Germline CDR1 and CDR2: SEHNR and FQNEAQ (reference sequence). Unmatched junction bases numbered 10, after V lost 4 bases and J lost 1 base. Written as DNA, the CDR3 is TGTGCCAGCAGCTGGTACACTAGCGGAGTGGGCACAGATACGCAGTATTTT. It encodes CASSWYTSGVGTDTQYF.

This clonotype was observed a handful of times. V gene TRBV7-2 combines with J gene TRBJ2-4; 7 positions agree with TRBD2. CDR1 is SGHTA, CDR2 FQGNSA, per germline. The CDR3 extends over 14 amino acids. Unmatched junction bases numbered 6, after V lost 3 bases and J lost 7 bases. Here the CDR3 reads CASSLRTRANIQYF. The CDR3, as DNA: TGTGCCAGCAGCTTGAGGACTAGGGCGAACATTCAGTACTTC.

The V call is TRBV15, the J call TRBJ2-3; 9 bases match TRBD2. With 2 bases clipped from V and 0 bases from J, the junction kept 3 bases outside the gene matches. CDR3 length equals 16 residues. Germline V gene sequence: CDR1 LNHNV, CDR2 YYDKDF (reference sequence). The DNA of the CDR3 is TGTGCCACCAGCAGATTAGCGGGAGCTAGCACAGATACGCAGTATTTT. This gives the protein CATSRLAGASTDTQYF.

The chain has TRBV30 and TRBJ1-5, with D perhaps matching TRBD1 (5 bases). The CDR3 sequence is 13 residues long. V lost 1 base, J lost 4 bases, and 8 bases lay in between. Germline V CDR1 and CDR2: GTSNPN, SVGIG (reference sequence). The DNA for the CDR3 is TGTGCCTGGAGTGGGGGCCCAAATCAGCCCCAGCATTTT. Its protein is CAWSGGPNQPQHF.

This clonotype has ten or more counts. In nucleotides, the CDR3 is TGTGCCAGTAGTATGCGACCAGGGTTTTATGAGCAGTTCTTC. This sequence encodes CASSMRPGFYEQFF. The rearrangement joins TRBV19 to TRBJ2-1, with a tentative D call TRBD1 (5 bases). The CDR3 is made up of 14 amino acids. V lost 3 bases and J 8 bases, leaving 14 bases between the germline ends. The germline gives CDR1 LNHDA, CDR2 SQIVND (reference sequence).

This clonotype was seen only a few times. This sequence joins TRBV20-1 and TRBJ2-7; 8 bases match TRBD2. The germline V gene has CDR1 DFQATT and CDR2 SNEGSKA (reference sequence). The V gene end was trimmed by 4 bases and the J gene end by 3 bases; junction bases not matched to a gene: 8. CDR3 size: 14 residues. The CDR3 is CSATGTSGFYEQYF. The CDR3 DNA follows: TGCAGTGCTACCGGTACTAGCGGTTTCTACGAGCAGTACTTC.

This clonotype has more than one count but fewer than ten. The chain joins TRBV20-1 to TRBJ2-1; TRBD2 matches 10 bases. The CDR3 spans 16 residues. V dropped 1 base and J dropped 4; count of bases not matched to a gene: 7. Germline V gene sequence: CDR1 DFQATT, CDR2 SNEGSKA (reference sequence). For the CDR3, the DNA is TGCAGTGCTAGAGTTGGAGCGGGAGGGGATTACAATGAGCAGTTCTTC. Protein product: CSARVGAGGDYNEQFF.

The sample holds one count of this clonotype. The junction departs from the called germline gene at one end, perhaps through a read error. The chain carries TRBV20-1 and TRBJ2-1; TRBD2 matches 10 bases. Germline V gene data show CDR1 as DFQATT and CDR2 as SNEGSKA (reference sequence). The CDR3 is made up of 16 amino acids. For the CDR3, the DNA is TGCTGTGCATCAGGACTAGCGGCAAGCTCCTACAATGAGCAGTTCTTC. Protein: CCASGLAASSYNEQFF.

This clonotype was counted a few times. This chain uses TRBV30 with TRBJ1-1; D is unresolved. This CDR3 is built from 11 residues. The V and J ends lost 4 bases and 0 bases respectively, with 3 bases between them. Germline lookup yields CDR1 GTSNPN and CDR2 SVGIG (reference sequence). CDR3 nucleotides: TGTGCCTGGATGATGAACACTGAAGCTTTCTTT. Translated, it gives CAWMMNTEAFF. Variable domain in full (rest from reference TRBV30 and TRBJ1-1): SQTIHQWPATLVQPVGSPLSLECTVEGTSNPNLYWYRQAAGRGLQLLFYSVGIGQISSEVPQNLSASRPQDRQFILSSKKLLLSDSGFYLCAWMMNTEAFFGQGTRLTVV.

The table lists this clonotype with a few counts. This chain uses TRBV15 with TRBJ2-3; D is ambiguous. The CDR3 length is 15 residues. Germline values: CDR1 LNHNV, CDR2 YYDKDF (reference sequence). V was cut by 0 bases and J by 1 base, with 8 bases left in between. The CDR3 bases are TGTGCCACCAGCAGAGAGATGCAGGGCACAGATACGCAGTATTTT. This encodes CATSREMQGTDTQYF.

Written as DNA, the CDR3 is TGTGCCAGCAGCCCGCGGACTAGCGGGATAGAGACCCAGTACTTC. Its translation is CASSPRTSGIETQYF. This chain connects TRBV7-3 to TRBJ2-5, with 12 bases fitting TRBD2. J lost 4 bases, V lost 5 bases, and 5 bases had no gene match. This CDR3 spans 15 amino acids. CDR1 SGHTA and CDR2 FQGTGA come from the germline V gene.

The chain couples TRBV6-2 or TRBV6-3 to TRBJ2-7; 9 bases align to TRBD1. CDR3 size: 14 residues. The V gene's germline CDR1 is MNHEY and CDR2 SVGEGT. V shed 6 bases, J shed 3 bases, and the junction held 6 bases outside the gene matches. This CDR3 reads CASRWDRELYEQYF. The CDR3 DNA sequence: TGTGCCAGCAGATGGGACAGGGAACTCTACGAGCAGTACTTC.

The gene calls are TRBV3-1 and TRBJ2-3, with a tentative D call TRBD2 (6 bases). Trimming left V 1 base short and J 0 bases short, with 14 bases between. There are 17 residues in the CDR3. The V gene's germline CDR1 is LGHDT and CDR2 YNNKEL (reference sequence). CDR3 in amino acids: CASSQGMGSGSTDTQYF. The CDR3 DNA is TGTGCCAGCAGCCAAGGGATGGGAAGCGGGAGCACAGATACGCAGTATTTT.

In its sample, this clonotype was seen many times. This rearrangement joins TRBV28 to TRBJ2-1; TRBD2 matches 10 bases. Germline V CDR1 and CDR2: MDHEN, SYDVKM. There are 16 residues in the CDR3. Losses at the gene ends were 4 bases for V and 5 bases for J; bases not matched to a gene: 8. CDR3 DNA sequence: TGTGCCAGCAGTTCCCCTCAGCGGGAGGGCCACAATGAGCAGTTCTTC. Translated: CASSSPQREGHNEQFF.

This clonotype was counted at least ten times. This chain links TRBV6-2 or TRBV6-3 with TRBJ2-1, with 7 bases fitting TRBD2. This CDR3 has 15 residues. The germline V gene encodes CDR1 MNHEY and CDR2 SVGEGT. The trim removed 8 bases at V and 5 bases at J, leaving 12 bases unmatched. The CDR3 coding sequence is TGTGCCAGCCGACTTACACTAGCGTCGGACAATGAGCAGTTCTTC. This translates into CASRLTLASDNEQFF.

This clonotype has just a few counts. The chain uses TRBV5-4 and TRBJ2-7, with unresolved D. The V end was cut by 0 bases, the J end by 3 bases, with 7 bases between. The CDR3 extends over 13 amino acids. Germline V CDR1 and CDR2: SGHNT, YYREEE (reference sequence). The CDR3 nucleotides read TGTGCCAGCAGCTTGGAACACAGCTACGAGCAGTACTTC. Translating gives CASSLEHSYEQYF.

CDR3 region: CASSLVGSGYTF. In DNA, the CDR3 is TGTGCCAGCAGCTTGGTTGGGTCGGGCTACACCTTC. The chain uses TRBV5-4 and TRBJ1-2, with no clear D. V lost 0 bases and J 8 bases, leaving 8 bases between the germline ends. The CDR3 has 12 residues. Germline V CDR1 and CDR2: SGHNT, YYREEE (reference sequence).

The chain links TRBV7-2 to TRBJ2-2; 10 bases are shared with TRBD2. The germline CDR1 and CDR2 sequences are SGHTA and FQGNSA. The CDR3 extends over 16 amino acids. Germline trimming cut 7 bases from V and 4 bases from J; bases unmatched to any gene: 9. Here the CDR3 reads CASNRGTSGITGELFF. CDR3 DNA sequence: TGTGCCAGCAATCGGGGTACTAGCGGGATCACCGGGGAGCTGTTTTTT.

This clonotype has at least ten counts. This chain connects TRBV6-2 or TRBV6-3 to TRBJ2-6, with a tentative D call TRBD1 (6 bases). There are 15 residues in the CDR3. The ends were cut back, 6 bases at V and 3 bases at J, with 12 bases in the middle. Germline V CDR1 and CDR2: MNHEY, SVGEGT. CDR3 in amino acids: CASSEQGGGANVLTF. CDR3 in DNA: TGTGCCAGCAGCGAACAGGGTGGTGGGGCCAACGTCCTGACTTTC.

The chain couples TRBV9 to TRBJ2-5; 7 bases are a match to TRBD2. The CDR3 spans 18 residues. The germline V gene encodes CDR1 SGDLS and CDR2 YYNGEE. V was pared by 0 bases and J by 3 bases, with 14 bases of the junction left unmatched. In DNA, the CDR3 is TGTGCCAGCAGCGTAGTTCCAAAGTGGGAGGGGTTAGAAGAGACCCAGTACTTC. This codes for CASSVVPKWEGLEETQYF.

The J gene is TRBJ1-2, the V gene TRBV19; D remains ambiguous. Trimming took off 5 bases at V and 2 bases at J, with 9 bases between the two ends. CDR1 LNHDA and CDR2 SQIVND come from the germline V gene (reference sequence). This CDR3 region has 13 residues. The CDR3 is CASSLATNYGYTF. In DNA form, the CDR3 reads TGTGCCAGTAGTCTCGCGACGAACTATGGCTACACCTTC.

The chain combines TRBV12-3 or TRBV12-4 with TRBJ2-7, with a possible D match to TRBD2 (6 bases). The CDR3 is made up of 14 amino acids. With 6 bases removed from V and 7 bases from J, the gap between germline ends came to 19 bases. CDR3 DNA: TGTGCCAGCAGAGGAGGGCCACCCCCGGGAGAGCAGTACTTC. Amino acids: CASRGGPPPGEQYF.

V gene TRBV7-2 combines with J gene TRBJ2-3, with D hard to call. The CDR3 runs to 15 residues. The ends were cut back, 5 bases at V and 0 bases at J, with 12 bases in the middle. The germline CDR1 and CDR2 sequences are SGHTA and FQGNSA. CDR3 region: CASSHISASTDTQYF. CDR3 in DNA: TGTGCCAGCAGCCACATCTCGGCTAGCACAGATACGCAGTATTTT.

This clonotype has just a few counts. This chain connects TRBV29-1 to TRBJ1-4, with D unresolved. This CDR3 spans 12 amino acids. Trimming removed 4 bases from V and 5 bases from J, with 8 bases in between. The germline V gene has CDR1 SQVTM and CDR2 ANQGSEA. The CDR3: CSVGFSNEKLFF. DNA for the CDR3: TGCAGCGTTGGTTTCTCGAATGAAAAACTGTTTTTT.

This clonotype occurred many times. This chain uses TRBV12-3 or TRBV12-4 with TRBJ2-1, with 9 nucleotides matching TRBD1. The CDR3 is 14 residues long. V gave up 6 bases and J gave up 5 bases; unmatched junction bases: 5. The CDR3 reads CASSPDRGDNEQFF. In nucleotides, the CDR3 is TGTGCCAGCAGCCCGGACAGGGGAGACAATGAGCAGTTCTTC.

This clonotype was seen a few times. This rearrangement joins TRBV12-3 or TRBV12-4 to TRBJ2-5, with 8 positions matching TRBD1. V was pared by 6 bases and J by 2 bases, with 5 bases of the junction left unmatched. There are 14 residues in the CDR3. CDR3 amino acids: CASSSDRGQETQYF. The DNA of the CDR3 is TGTGCCAGCAGCAGTGACAGGGGACAAGAGACCCAGTACTTC.

Ten or more counts support this clonotype. V usage is TRBV7-2 and J usage is TRBJ2-1, with D perhaps TRBD1 (6 bases). The CDR3 consists of 14 residues. The germline V gene has CDR1 SGHTA and CDR2 FQGNSA. Trimming pared 4 bases from V and 5 bases from J, leaving 12 bases between. The CDR3 loop reads CASSSPGHHNEQFF. The CDR3 DNA sequence: TGTGCCAGCAGCTCTCCGGGACACCACAATGAGCAGTTCTTC.

The V and J genes are TRBV4-3 and TRBJ1-1, with 7 bases lining up with TRBD1. Per the germline V gene, CDR1 is LGHNA and CDR2 is YSLEER. This CDR3 region has 14 residues. The V segment lost 4 bases and the J segment 5 bases; nucleotides outside the gene matches: 7. CDR3 bases: TGCGCCAGCAGCCCGCAGACAGGGATTACTGAAGCTTTCTTT. It yields the protein CASSPQTGITEAFF.

In this sample, this clonotype turned up a few times. The gene calls are TRBV20-1 and TRBJ2-7; 10 bases map to TRBD1. The CDR3 sequence is 14 residues long. The trim removed 3 bases at V and 2 bases at J, leaving 4 bases unmatched. Germline CDR1 reads DFQATT; CDR2 reads SNEGSKA (reference sequence). CDR3 residues: CSASLGTGAYEQYF. DNA of the CDR3: TGCAGTGCTAGCTTAGGGACAGGGGCCTACGAGCAGTACTTC.

This clonotype was found a few times. The chain uses TRBV7-9 and TRBJ1-1; 8 bases agree with TRBD1. Germline CDR1 SEHNR, CDR2 FQNEAQ (reference sequence). The CDR3 has 14 amino acids. The V gene end was trimmed by 4 bases and the J gene end by 1 base; junction bases not matched to a gene: 2. The CDR3 here is CASSSGTGNTEAFF. The CDR3 DNA is TGTGCCAGCAGCTCAGGGACAGGGAACACTGAAGCTTTCTTT.

This chain joins TRBV2 and TRBJ2-7; D perhaps matches TRBD2 (6 bases). This CDR3 is built from 13 residues. Trimming shortened V by 4 bases and J by 2 bases, and 9 bases separated the two germline ends. Germline V gene lookup returns CDR1 SNHLY and CDR2 FYNNEI. The chain's CDR3 is CASSGAGTYEQYF. The DNA for the CDR3 is TGTGCCAGCAGTGGGGCGGGGACCTACGAGCAGTACTTC.